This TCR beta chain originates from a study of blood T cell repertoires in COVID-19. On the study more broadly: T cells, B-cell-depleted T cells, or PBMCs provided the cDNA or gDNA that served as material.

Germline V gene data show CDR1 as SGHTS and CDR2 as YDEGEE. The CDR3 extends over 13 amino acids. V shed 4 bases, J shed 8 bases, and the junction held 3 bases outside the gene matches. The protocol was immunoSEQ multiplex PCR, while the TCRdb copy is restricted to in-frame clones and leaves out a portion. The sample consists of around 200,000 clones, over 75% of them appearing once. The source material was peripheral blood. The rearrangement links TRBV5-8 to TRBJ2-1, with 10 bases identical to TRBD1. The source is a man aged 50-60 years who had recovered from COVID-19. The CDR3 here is CASSDRGRDEQFF. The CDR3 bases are TGTGCCAGCAGCGACAGGGGGCGGGATGAGCAGTTCTTC.